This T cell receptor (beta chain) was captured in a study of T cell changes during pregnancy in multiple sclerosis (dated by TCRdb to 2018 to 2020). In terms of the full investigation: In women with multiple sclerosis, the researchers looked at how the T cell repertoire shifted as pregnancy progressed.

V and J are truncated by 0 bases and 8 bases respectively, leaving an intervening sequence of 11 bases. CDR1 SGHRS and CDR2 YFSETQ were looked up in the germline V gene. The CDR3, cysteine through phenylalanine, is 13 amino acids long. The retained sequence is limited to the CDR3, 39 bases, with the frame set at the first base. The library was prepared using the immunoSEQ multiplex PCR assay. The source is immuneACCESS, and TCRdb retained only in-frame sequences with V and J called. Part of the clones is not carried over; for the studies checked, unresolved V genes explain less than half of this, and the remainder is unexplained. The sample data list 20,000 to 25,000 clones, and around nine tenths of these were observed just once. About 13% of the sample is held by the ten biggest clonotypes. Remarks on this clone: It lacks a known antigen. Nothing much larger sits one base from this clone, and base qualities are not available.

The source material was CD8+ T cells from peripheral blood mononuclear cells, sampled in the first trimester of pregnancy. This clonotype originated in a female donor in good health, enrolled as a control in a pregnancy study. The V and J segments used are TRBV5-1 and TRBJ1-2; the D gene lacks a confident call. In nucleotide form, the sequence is TGCGCCAGCAGCTTGGAACCGGGAGGAGGCTACACCTTC. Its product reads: CASSLEPGGGYTF. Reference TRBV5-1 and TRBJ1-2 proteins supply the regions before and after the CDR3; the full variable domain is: KAGVTQTPRYLIKTRGQQVTLSCSPISGHRSVSWYQQTPGQGLQFLFEYFSETQRNKGNFPGRFSGRQFSNSRSEMNVSTLELGDSALYLCASSLEPGGGYTFGSGTRLTVV.